This T cell receptor (beta chain) is from a study of CD8 T cells in ankylosing spondylitis. Germline lookup yields CDR1 DFQATT and CDR2 SNEGSKA (reference sequence). The length of the CDR3 is 11 residues. V was trimmed by 5 bases and J by 7 bases, leaving 9 bases between them. TCRdb recomputed calls from the 5' RACE reads with MiXCR, one row per CDR3 protein. This sample has fewer than 350,000 distinct CDR3 sequences, with under 14% found just once. Study-level points and caveats: From matched ankylosing spondylitis synovial fluid, disease-linked clones were reportedly recovered at significantly enriched levels.

This clonotype is labeled as medium-sized (0.01 to 0.1%). Antigen: not known. The receptor was isolated from a female donor with ankylosing spondylitis or in good health (not recorded which). Source material: blood, either unsorted or a sorted T cell fraction (not recorded which). The rearrangement joins TRBV20-1 to TRBJ1-5; D not resolved. CDR3 DNA sequence: TGCAGTGCTGTTCCGGGCCAGCCCCAGCATTTT. Residues: CSAVPGQPQHF.